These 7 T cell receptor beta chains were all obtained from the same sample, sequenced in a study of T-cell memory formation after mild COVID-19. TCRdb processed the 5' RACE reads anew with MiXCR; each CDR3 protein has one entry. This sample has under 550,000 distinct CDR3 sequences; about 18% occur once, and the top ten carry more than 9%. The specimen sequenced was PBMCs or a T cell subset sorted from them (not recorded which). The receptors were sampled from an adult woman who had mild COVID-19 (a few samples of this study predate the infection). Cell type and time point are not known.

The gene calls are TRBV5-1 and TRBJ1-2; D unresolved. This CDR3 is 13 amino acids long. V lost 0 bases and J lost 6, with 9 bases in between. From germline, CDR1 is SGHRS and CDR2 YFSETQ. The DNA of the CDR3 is TGCGCCAGCAGCTTGGTGGCAGACGATGGCTACACCTTC. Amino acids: CASSLVADDGYTF.

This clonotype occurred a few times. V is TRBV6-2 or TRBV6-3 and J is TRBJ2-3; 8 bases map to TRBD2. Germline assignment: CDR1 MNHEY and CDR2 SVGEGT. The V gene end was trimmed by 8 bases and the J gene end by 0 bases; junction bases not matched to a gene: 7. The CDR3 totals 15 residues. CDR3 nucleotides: TGTGCCAGCTCTACTAGCGGTACCAGCACAGATACGCAGTATTTT. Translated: CASSTSGTSTDTQYF.

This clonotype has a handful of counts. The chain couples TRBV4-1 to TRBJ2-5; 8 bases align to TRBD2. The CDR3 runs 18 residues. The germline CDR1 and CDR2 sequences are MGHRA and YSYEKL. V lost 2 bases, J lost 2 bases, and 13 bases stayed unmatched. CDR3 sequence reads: CASSQPFRGGGRQETQYF. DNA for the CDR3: TGCGCCAGCAGCCAACCCTTCCGGGGGGGAGGCAGGCAAGAGACCCAGTACTTC.

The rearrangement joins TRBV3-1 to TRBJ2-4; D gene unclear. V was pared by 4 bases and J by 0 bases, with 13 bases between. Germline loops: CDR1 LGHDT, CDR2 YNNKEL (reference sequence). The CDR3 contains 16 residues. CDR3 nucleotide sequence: TGTGCCAGCAGCCGAAACCCGACACCAGCCAAAAACATTCAGTACTTC. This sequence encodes CASSRNPTPAKNIQYF.

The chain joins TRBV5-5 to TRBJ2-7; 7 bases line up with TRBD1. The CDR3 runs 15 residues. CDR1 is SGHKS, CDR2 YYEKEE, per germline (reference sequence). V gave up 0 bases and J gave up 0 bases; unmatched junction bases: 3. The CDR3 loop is CASSLADRSSYEQYF. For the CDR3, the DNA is TGTGCCAGCAGCTTGGCGGACAGGAGCTCCTACGAGCAGTACTTC.

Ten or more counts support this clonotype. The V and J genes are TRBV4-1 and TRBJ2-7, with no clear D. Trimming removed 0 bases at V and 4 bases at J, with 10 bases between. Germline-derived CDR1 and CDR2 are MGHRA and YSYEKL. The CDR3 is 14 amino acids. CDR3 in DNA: TGCGCCAGCAGCCAAGAGGGCTGGGAATACGAGCAGTACTTC. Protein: CASSQEGWEYEQYF.

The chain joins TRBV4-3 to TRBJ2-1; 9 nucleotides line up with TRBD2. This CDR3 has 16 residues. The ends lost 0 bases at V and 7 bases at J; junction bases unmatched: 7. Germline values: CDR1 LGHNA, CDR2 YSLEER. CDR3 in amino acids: CASSQDWGLAANEQFF. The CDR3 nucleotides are TGCGCCAGCAGCCAAGATTGGGGACTAGCCGCGAATGAGCAGTTCTTC.